This T cell receptor (beta chain) originates from a study of Ad26.COV2.S vaccination and SARS-CoV-2 variants. Study in general: Once, or twice with 56 days between doses, Ad26.COV2.S was given intramuscularly. General observations from the study: Post-vaccination breadth of spike-specific CD8+ and CD4+ T cell responses was reportedly substantial.

Produced via immunoSEQ multiplex PCR; TCRdb's table is partial and in-frame only. The table has hundreds of thousands of clones, more than 80% seen once; the top ten hold about 1.5%. Treatment in this sample: around 19 received Ad26.COV2.S at low or high dose, single or two shots; roughly five received placebo; per-sample allocation not given. All samples were drawn on day 63, counting from the first vaccine or placebo injection. About this clone: Its specificity is unknown.

Trimming took off 4 bases at V and 5 bases at J, with 8 bases between the two ends. CDR3 length: 13 amino acids. Per germline, CDR1 SGHNT and CDR2 YENEEA. This receptor was taken from a person between 18 and 59 years old who received the Ad26.COV2.S COVID-19 vaccine or a placebo. The chain combines TRBV11-3 with TRBJ2-2; perhaps TRBD1 as D (5 bases). The sample in question was peripheral blood, obtained in a trial of Ad26.COV2.S vaccine versus placebo. CDR3 DNA: TGTGCCAGCAGCTCCAGGGCGACCGGGGAGCTGTTTTTT. As protein: CASSSRATGELFF. The full variable domain, in which reference TRBV11-3 and TRBJ2-2 provide the parts outside the CDR3, is EAGVVQSPRYKIIEKKQPVAFWCNPISGHNTLYWYLQNLGQGPELLIRYENEEAVDDSQLPKDRFSAERLKGVDSTLKIQPAELGDSAVYLCASSSRATGELFFGEGSRLTVL.